The 13 T cell receptor beta chains listed next were all sequenced from one sample in a study of cytomegalovirus exposure and HLA in healthy donors. The study ran its PCR with 60 Vbeta and 13 Jbeta primers. The repertoire was sequenced with immunoSEQ multiplex PCR; TCRdb's copy has only in-frame clones and lacks some. Among 150,000 to 250,000 clones, less than 80% were seen once, and the ten largest hold 4.4%. Sequencing was carried out using PBMCs. The receptors were sampled from a woman aged 25-40 years in good health and CMV-seropositive.

This sequence joins TRBV15 and TRBJ2-7; tentative D call: TRBD2 (6 bases). The V and J ends lost 0 bases and 6 bases respectively, with 9 bases between them. The CDR3 has 13 residues. Per the germline V gene, CDR1 is LNHNV and CDR2 is YYDKDF (reference sequence). CDR3 DNA sequence: TGTGCCACCAGCAGAGATCGTAGCGGCGAGCAGTACTTC. Protein product: CATSRDRSGEQYF.

The chain recombines TRBV19 with TRBJ2-7, with D possibly matching TRBD1 (5 bases). The CDR3 contains 15 residues. Looked up from germline, CDR1 is LNHDA and CDR2 is SQIVND (reference sequence). V shed 6 bases and J shed 4 bases, with 19 bases lying between them. CDR3 residues: CASSERQSRVYEQYF. CDR3 coding DNA: TGTGCCAGTAGCGAGAGACAGTCCAGGGTTTACGAGCAGTACTTC.

The V and J genes are TRBV4-3 and TRBJ2-1, with 8 bases fitting TRBD2. The V and J ends lost 1 base and 0 bases, in that order; junction bases with no gene match: 5. Germline CDR1 is LGHNA and CDR2 is YSLEER. CDR3 length: 17 residues. This CDR3 reads CASSQGGLGGSYNEQFF. CDR3 bases: TGCGCCAGCAGCCAAGGGGGACTAGGTGGCTCCTACAATGAGCAGTTCTTC.

V and J are TRBV6-5 and TRBJ2-7, with 13 positions matching TRBD2. V shed 7 bases, J shed 4 bases, and the junction held 7 bases outside the gene matches. The CDR3 sequence is 15 residues long. Germline CDR1 is MNHEY and CDR2 is SVGAGI. CDR3 residues: CASTEGTSGIYEQYF. CDR3 sequence (DNA): TGTGCCAGCACCGAGGGGACTAGCGGGATTTACGAGCAGTACTTC.

The rearrangement links TRBV4-2 to TRBJ1-5; tentative D call: TRBD1 (6 bases). The CDR3 extends over 15 amino acids. The V end was cut by 0 bases, the J end by 7 bases, with 13 bases between. The V gene's germline CDR1 is LGHNA and CDR2 YNFKEQ. CDR3 loop: CASSQETGLGQPQHF. The CDR3, as DNA: TGTGCCAGCAGCCAAGAAACAGGGTTAGGACAGCCCCAGCATTTT.

The chain carries TRBV10-1 and TRBJ2-7; D gene ambiguous. CDR1 is WNHNN and CDR2 is SYGVQD in the germline V gene (reference sequence). This CDR3 comprises 8 residues. The CDR3, as DNA: TGCGCTCGGAGCGAGCAGTACTTC. Translated: CARSEQYF.

The chain carries TRBV5-4 and TRBJ2-3; TRBD2 matches at 8 bases. Trimming at V came to 7 bases and at J to 1 base, leaving 5 bases not matched to a gene. CDR1 is SGHNT and CDR2 is YYREEE in the germline V gene (reference sequence). The length of the CDR3 is 14 residues. In nucleotides, the CDR3 is TGTGCCAGCTCACCGGGAGGGGGCACAGATACGCAGTATTTT. Translation gives CASSPGGGTDTQYF.

The rearrangement joins TRBV7-2 to TRBJ2-3; D is uncertain. In germline, CDR1 is SGHTA, CDR2 FQGNSA. This CDR3 is built from 13 residues. The V and J ends lost 5 bases and 5 bases respectively, with 11 bases between them. CDR3 nucleotide sequence: TGTGCCAGCAGCCTAGTCAGTGGAGATACGCAGTATTTT. This encodes CASSLVSGDTQYF.

This chain links TRBV7-8 with TRBJ2-7, with TRBD1 matching over 7 bases. With V trimmed by 1 base and J by 0 bases, 12 bases remained unmatched. CDR1 is SGHVS and CDR2 is FQNEAQ in the germline V gene. The CDR3 spans 18 residues. CDR3 DNA: TGTGCCAGCAGCTTAGTGAGGCTTACAGGGGCTAGCTCCTACGAGCAGTACTTC. Its translation is CASSLVRLTGASSYEQYF.

The V call is TRBV27, the J call TRBJ1-5; weak D call: TRBD1 (5 bases). The CDR3 length is 14 residues. Germline-derived CDR1 and CDR2 are MNHEY and SMNVEV (reference sequence). V was clipped by 5 bases and J by 3 bases, with 11 bases between them. This CDR3 is CASSSRDYNQPQHF. As DNA, the CDR3 is TGTGCCAGCAGTAGCCGGGACTACAATCAGCCCCAGCATTTT.

CDR3 DNA sequence: TGTGCCAGCAGTTACCATCCAAACTATGGCTACACCTTC. Translation gives CASSYHPNYGYTF. The chain uses TRBV6-5 and TRBJ1-2; D uncertain. In germline, CDR1 is MNHEY, CDR2 SVGAGI. This CDR3 contains 13 residues. Trimming took 2 bases from V and 2 from J, leaving 6 bases between them.

V and J are TRBV29-1 and TRBJ2-1, with 7 bases identical to TRBD2. J gave up 12 bases and V 2 bases, and 13 bases lay outside the gene matches. CDR3 length equals 14 residues. Germline V CDR1 and CDR2: SQVTM, ANQGSEA. Here the CDR3 reads CSVELRDERGGQFF. The CDR3 bases are TGCAGCGTTGAACTCCGGGACGAGCGCGGGGGGCAGTTCTTC.

V is TRBV7-9 and J is TRBJ2-1; D might be TRBD2 (5 bases). The CDR3 runs 13 residues. Per germline, CDR1 SEHNR and CDR2 FQNEAQ (reference sequence). Trimming removed 6 bases from V and 5 bases from J, with 11 bases in between. The CDR3 region is CASRTPGNNEQFF. The CDR3 coding sequence is TGTGCCAGCAGGACCCCGGGGAACAATGAGCAGTTCTTC.